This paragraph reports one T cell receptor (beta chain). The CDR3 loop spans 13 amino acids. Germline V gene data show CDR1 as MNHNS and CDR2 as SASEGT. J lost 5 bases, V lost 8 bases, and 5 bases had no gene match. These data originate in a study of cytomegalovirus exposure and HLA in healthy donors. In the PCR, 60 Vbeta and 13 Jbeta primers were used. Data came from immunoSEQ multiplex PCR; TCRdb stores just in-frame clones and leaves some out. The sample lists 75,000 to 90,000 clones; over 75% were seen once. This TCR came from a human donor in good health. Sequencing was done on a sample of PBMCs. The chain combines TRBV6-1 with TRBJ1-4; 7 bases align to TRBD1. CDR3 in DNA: TGTGCCAGCTGGGGACAGCTAAATGAAAAACTGTTTTTT. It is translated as CASWGQLNEKLFF.